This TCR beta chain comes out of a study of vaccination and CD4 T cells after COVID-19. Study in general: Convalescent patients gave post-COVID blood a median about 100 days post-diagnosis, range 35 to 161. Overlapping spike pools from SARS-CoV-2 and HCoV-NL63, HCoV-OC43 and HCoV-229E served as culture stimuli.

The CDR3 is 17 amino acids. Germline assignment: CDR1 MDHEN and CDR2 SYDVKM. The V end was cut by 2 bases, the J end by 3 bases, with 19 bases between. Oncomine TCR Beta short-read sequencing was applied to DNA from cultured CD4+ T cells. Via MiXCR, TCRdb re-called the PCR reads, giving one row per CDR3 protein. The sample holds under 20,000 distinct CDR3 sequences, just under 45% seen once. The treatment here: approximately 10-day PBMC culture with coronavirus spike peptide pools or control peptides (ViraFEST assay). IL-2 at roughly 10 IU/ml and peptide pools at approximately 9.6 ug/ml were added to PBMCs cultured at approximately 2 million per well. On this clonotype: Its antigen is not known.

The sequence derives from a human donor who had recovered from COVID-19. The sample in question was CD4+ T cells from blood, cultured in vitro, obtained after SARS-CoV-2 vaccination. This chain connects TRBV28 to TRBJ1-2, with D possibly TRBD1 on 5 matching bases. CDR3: CASSLGGDFHKYYGYTF. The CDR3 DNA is TGTGCCAGCAGTTTAGGGGGGGACTTCCATAAGTACTATGGCTACACCTTC.